A single sample is the source of the 18 T cell receptor beta chains below, sequenced in a study of shared clonotypes between healthy human individuals. Produced via immunoSEQ multiplex PCR; TCRdb's table is partial and in-frame only. This table has about 470,000 clones, about 85% appearing once. Specimen: PBMCs. These receptors were collected from a woman aged 40-49 years in good health. Some clones in this sample may be carry-over from other donors' samples.

The gene calls are TRBV2 and TRBJ2-7; the D is unclear. The ends were cut back, 3 bases at V and 3 bases at J, with 0 bases in the middle. This CDR3 is 10 amino acids long. Germline V CDR1 and CDR2: SNHLY, FYNNEI. In DNA, the CDR3 is TGTGCCAGCAGTGACTACGAGCAGTACTTC. Translation gives CASSDYEQYF.

As to this clone: The same CDR3 also results from other DNA sequences found in this sample. V usage is TRBV6-5 and J usage is TRBJ1-1; TRBD1 might be the D (5 bases). Germline V CDR1 and CDR2: MNHEY, SVGAGI. Trimming cost V 6 bases and J 8 bases, with 22 bases left between them. This CDR3 is 15 amino acids long. CDR3 bases: TGTGCCAGCAGCCGTCTCAGAGGGCAGGGAGGAGAAGCTTTCTTT. It encodes CASSRLRGQGGEAFF.

This clone occurred many times. CDR3 sequence: CAISESGQLNTEAFF. As DNA, the CDR3 is TGTGCCATCAGTGAGTCAGGACAGTTGAACACTGAAGCTTTCTTT. The rearrangement uses TRBV10-3 and TRBJ1-1; a possible D gene is TRBD1 (6 bases). The CDR3 totals 15 residues. Germline assignment: CDR1 ENHRY and CDR2 SYGVKD. V lost 0 bases and J lost 0, with 8 bases in between.

This sequence joins TRBV27 and TRBJ2-7, with a weak D call TRBD1 (6 bases). CDR3 length: 14 amino acids. The ends were cut back, 7 bases at V and 0 bases at J, with 13 bases in the middle. CDR1 is MNHEY, CDR2 SMNVEV, per germline (reference sequence). The CDR3 sequence: CASKRQVDSYEQYF. CDR3 nucleotide sequence: TGTGCCAGCAAAAGACAGGTGGACTCCTACGAGCAGTACTTC.

This clone was detected only once. V and J are TRBV11-2 and TRBJ1-5, with a weak D call TRBD1 (5 bases). This CDR3 region has 13 residues. The V end was cut by 5 bases, the J end by 7 bases, with 12 bases between. The germline V gene encodes CDR1 SGHAT and CDR2 FQNNGV. CDR3 nucleotides: TGTGCCAGCAGCCCGGGGGTTAGGCAGCCCCAGCATTTT. Its translation is CASSPGVRQPQHF.

The gene calls are TRBV7-2 and TRBJ2-7, with D perhaps TRBD1 or TRBD2 (5 bases each). Germline-derived CDR1 and CDR2 are SGHTA and FQGNSA. With 6 bases removed from V and 5 bases from J, the gap between germline ends came to 14 bases. The CDR3 is 13 residues long. The CDR3 coding sequence is TGTGCCAGCAGGTACACCGGGACCCACGAGCAGTACTTC. The encoded protein is CASRYTGTHEQYF.

J is TRBJ2-1 and V is TRBV18, with 9 bases aligning to TRBD1. This CDR3 comprises 15 residues. Looked up from germline, CDR1 is KGHSH and CDR2 is LQKENI. V shed 5 bases and J 10 bases; nucleotides not matched to a gene: 12. The CDR3: CASSRDRARSWEQFF. CDR3 DNA sequence: TGTGCCAGCTCAAGGGACAGGGCTCGATCATGGGAGCAGTTCTTC.

The V and J genes are TRBV5-4 and TRBJ2-7, with D possibly matching TRBD1 (7 bases). Germline CDR1 is SGHNT and CDR2 is YYREEE (reference sequence). V lost 0 bases, J lost 7 bases, and 11 bases lay in between. CDR3 length: 13 amino acids. CDR3 coding DNA: TGTGCCAGCAGCTTGGAGGGGGCGGGGGAGCAGTACTTC. Residues: CASSLEGAGEQYF.

The V and J genes are TRBV7-2 and TRBJ2-7, with a weak D call TRBD2 (6 bases). The CDR3 contains 14 residues. The V gene lost 6 bases and the J gene lost 7 bases, with 19 bases spanning the gap. Germline assignment: CDR1 SGHTA and CDR2 FQGNSA. The CDR3 protein is CASSHGLRGEEQYF. The DNA of the CDR3 is TGTGCCAGCAGTCACGGACTACGTGGTGAGGAGCAGTACTTC.

CDR3 loop: CASSSTRSSYEQYF. CDR3 bases: TGTGCCAGCAGCTCTACTAGGAGCTCCTACGAGCAGTACTTC. The chain recombines TRBV7-2 with TRBJ2-7, with TRBD2 as a possible D gene (5 bases). The CDR3 extends over 14 amino acids. Between the trimmed V and J ends, which lost 4 bases and 0 bases, there was a span of 10 bases. Germline CDR1 is SGHTA and CDR2 is FQGNSA.

The chain uses TRBV21-1 and TRBJ2-7. TRBV21-1 is a pseudogene segment. The CDR3 extends over 15 amino acids. The CDR3 bases are TGTGCCAGCAGCCCCGGACGGCTCCGGAACTACGAGCAGTACTTC. Translated: CASSPGRLRNYEQYF.

The V call is TRBV7-9, the J call TRBJ2-3; unclear D gene. The germline CDR1 and CDR2 sequences are SEHNR and FQNEAQ (reference sequence). The V end was cut by 5 bases, the J end by 5 bases, with 17 bases between. There are 15 residues in the CDR3. The chain's CDR3 is CASSPLGGPGDTQYF. The CDR3 DNA reads as TGTGCCAGCAGCCCCCTAGGCGGCCCGGGAGATACGCAGTATTTT. Together with reference TRBV7-9 and TRBJ2-3, the CDR3 gives the full variable domain: DTGVSQNPRHKITKRGQNVTFRCDPISEHNRLYWYRQTLGQGPEFLTYFQNEAQLEKSRLLSDRFSAERPKGSFSTLEIQRTEQGDSAMYLCASSPLGGPGDTQYFGPGTRLTVL.

The chain carries TRBV5-1 and TRBJ1-2; no clear D. V lost 4 bases, J lost 3 bases, and 16 bases lay in between. The CDR3 is 15 amino acids. Germline CDR1 reads SGHRS; CDR2 reads YFSETQ. This chain's CDR3 is CASSLKGGEYYGYTF. CDR3 bases: TGCGCCAGCAGCCTCAAGGGCGGGGAATACTATGGCTACACCTTC. The whole variable domain, filled in from reference TRBV5-1 and TRBJ1-2, reads KAGVTQTPRYLIKTRGQQVTLSCSPISGHRSVSWYQQTPGQGLQFLFEYFSETQRNKGNFPGRFSGRQFSNSRSEMNVSTLELGDSALYLCASSLKGGEYYGYTFGSGTRLTVV.

The chain is built from TRBV2 and TRBJ2-7; 9 bases align to TRBD2. V dropped 4 bases and J dropped 3; count of bases not matched to a gene: 19. Germline CDR1 reads SNHLY; CDR2 reads FYNNEI. The length of the CDR3 is 19 residues. The CDR3 region is CASSVLAGSRTSWYYEQYF. Written as DNA, the CDR3 is TGTGCCAGCAGTGTTCTAGCGGGATCTCGGACGTCTTGGTACTACGAGCAGTACTTC.

In nucleotides, the CDR3 is TGCGCCAGCAGCTTGGACGGGGGGCGGACAGATACGCAGTATTTT. The encoded protein is CASSLDGGRTDTQYF. V gene TRBV5-1 combines with J gene TRBJ2-3; D might be TRBD2 (7 bases). V was cut by 0 bases and J by 3 bases, with 11 bases left in between. CDR1 is SGHRS, CDR2 YFSETQ, per germline. The length of the CDR3 is 15 residues.

This chain uses TRBV30 with TRBJ1-5; tentatively, D is TRBD1 (5 bases). The CDR3 totals 14 residues. With 1 base removed from V and 4 bases from J, the gap between germline ends came to 11 bases. The germline gives CDR1 GTSNPN, CDR2 SVGIG (reference sequence). For the CDR3, the DNA is TGTGCCTGGAGTGCCGGGACCCTTAATCAGCCCCAGCATTTT. Translated, it gives CAWSAGTLNQPQHF.

The CDR3 loop is CASSGEGGLGEKLFF. CDR3 sequence (DNA): TGCGCCAGCAGCGGCGAAGGGGGCTTAGGTGAAAAACTGTTTTTT. The chain links TRBV5-1 to TRBJ1-4; 7 nucleotides align to TRBD1. Germline CDR1 reads SGHRS; CDR2 reads YFSETQ. The V segment lost 4 bases and the J segment 7 bases; nucleotides outside the gene matches: 10. The CDR3 covers 15 residues.

The V gene is TRBV28, the J gene TRBJ2-2, with 8 bases identical to TRBD2. The germline CDR1 and CDR2 sequences are MDHEN and SYDVKM. The CDR3 runs 23 residues. V shed 4 bases, J shed 4 bases, and the junction held 29 bases outside the gene matches. The DNA for the CDR3 is TGTGCCAGCAGTTCCCCTGTGGGACGGGAGGGCTCGTTGCGGGAGGCTCTCACCGGGGAGCTGTTTTTT. It translates to CASSSPVGREGSLREALTGELFF.